What follows are 29 T cell receptor beta chains derived from one specimen sequenced in a study of cytomegalovirus exposure and HLA in healthy donors. The PCR was carried out with 60 Vbeta primers and 13 Jbeta primers. Method: immunoSEQ multiplex PCR; TCRdb's copy keeps in-frame clones and lacks some. The repertoire holds 55,000 to 75,000 clones, with approximately 75% as singletons. What was sequenced was PBMCs. All receptors come from a man under 40 in good health and CMV-seropositive.

The J gene is TRBJ1-6, the V gene TRBV7-9; 8 bases match TRBD1. Trimming took 5 bases from V and 0 from J; bases not matched to a gene: 3. Per the germline V gene, CDR1 is SEHNR and CDR2 is FQNEAQ (reference sequence). This CDR3 is 16 amino acids long. The CDR3 spells CASSLTGGSYNSPLHF. The CDR3 DNA reads as TGTGCCAGCAGCCTTACAGGGGGCTCCTATAATTCACCCCTCCACTTT.

This chain connects TRBV19 to TRBJ2-7, with 7 bases that match TRBD2. With V trimmed by 1 base and J by 1 base, 4 bases remained unmatched. CDR3 length equals 15 residues. Germline CDR1 reads LNHDA; CDR2 reads SQIVND (reference sequence). CDR3 in amino acids: CASSIAERGSYEQYF. In nucleotides, the CDR3 is TGTGCCAGTAGTATAGCGGAGCGGGGATCCTACGAGCAGTACTTC.

This chain uses TRBV15 with TRBJ1-5; 9 nucleotides align to TRBD1. Germline V gives CDR1 LNHNV, CDR2 YYDKDF (reference sequence). Germline trimming cut 5 bases from V and 4 bases from J; bases unmatched to any gene: 9. The CDR3 runs to 16 residues. CDR3 sequence reads: CATSATGGQGNQPQHF. CDR3 in DNA: TGTGCCACCAGCGCCACCGGGGGACAGGGAAATCAGCCCCAGCATTTT. Filled out from reference TRBV15 and TRBJ1-5, the complete variable domain reads DAMVIQNPRYQVTQFGKPVTLSCSQTLNHNVMYWYQQKSSQAPKLLFHYYDKDFNNEADTPDNFQSRRPNTSFCFLDIRSPGLGDTAMYLCATSATGGQGNQPQHFGDGTRLSIL.

The V and J genes are TRBV5-4 and TRBJ2-1; the D gene is possibly TRBD2 (6 bases). There are 15 residues in the CDR3. V lost 6 bases and J 5 bases, leaving 18 bases between the germline ends. CDR1 and CDR2 from the germline V gene are SGHNT and YYREEE (reference sequence). The CDR3 protein is CASNPLAGQNNEQFF. In nucleotides, the CDR3 is TGTGCCAGCAACCCGCTGGCGGGGCAAAACAATGAGCAGTTCTTC.

This clone was observed a few times. This chain links TRBV4-2 with TRBJ1-5, with D unresolved. This CDR3 spans 15 amino acids. V was pared by 0 bases and J by 5 bases, with 11 bases between. The germline CDR1 and CDR2 sequences are LGHNA and YNFKEQ. The CDR3 sequence: CASSQDAVGDQPQHF. The DNA of the CDR3 is TGTGCCAGCAGCCAAGACGCGGTAGGCGATCAGCCCCAGCATTTT.

In this sample, this clone turned up once. The V call is TRBV5-1, the J call TRBJ2-2; a weak D match, TRBD1 (5 bases). Per germline, CDR1 SGHRS and CDR2 YFSETQ. V lost 4 bases to trimming and J lost 2 bases, with 15 bases between them. CDR3 size: 16 residues. The CDR3, as DNA: TGCGCCAGCAGCAGCCGACAGTCCTTTAACACCGGGGAGCTGTTTTTT. Its translation is CASSSRQSFNTGELFF.

The chain couples TRBV5-6 to TRBJ2-7, with D maybe TRBD2 (6 bases). The V end lost 7 bases, the J end lost 7 bases, and 15 bases lay between the germline ends. Germline CDR1 and CDR2: SGHDT and YYEEEE. The CDR3 is 12 amino acids. The CDR3 region is CASLRRGLEQYF. DNA of the CDR3: TGTGCCAGCCTGAGGAGGGGTCTAGAGCAGTACTTC.

This clone has more than one count but fewer than ten. The chain uses TRBV4-3 and TRBJ2-3; 12 bases fit TRBD2. Germline CDR1 and CDR2: LGHNA and YSLEER. Trimming removed 0 bases from V and 4 bases from J; junction bases left unmatched: 2. This CDR3 comprises 16 residues. The CDR3 DNA sequence: TGCGCCAGCAGCCAAGATCTAGCGGGGGGGCCAGATACGCAGTATTTT. Protein sequence: CASSQDLAGGPDTQYF.

The chain is built from TRBV6-5 and TRBJ1-2, with D possibly being TRBD1 (5 bases). Between the trimmed V and J ends, which lost 2 bases and 6 bases, there was a span of 10 bases. The CDR3 length is 13 residues. The germline V gene has CDR1 MNHEY and CDR2 SVGAGI. The CDR3 bases are TGTGCCAGCAGTTACCTGTCAGGGAATGGCTACACCTTC. This encodes CASSYLSGNGYTF.

This clone was seen once. The chain combines TRBV6-6 with TRBJ2-1; D gene ambiguous. The CDR3 runs to 14 residues. The germline gives CDR1 MNHNY, CDR2 SVGAGI (reference sequence). V was shortened by 5 bases and J by 0 bases, with 8 bases between the two germline ends. The CDR3 region has the DNA TGTGCCAGCAGTGTCCCTAGCTCCTACAATGAGCAGTTCTTC. Its protein product is CASSVPSSYNEQFF.

This chain uses TRBV18 with TRBJ1-1; 7 bases match TRBD1. J lost 6 bases, V lost 3 bases, and 4 bases had no gene match. The CDR3 loop spans 13 amino acids. Germline CDR1 and CDR2: KGHSH and LQKENI. DNA of the CDR3: TGTGCCAGCTCACCTGACAGGGTTGCTGAAGCTTTCTTT. Translated, it gives CASSPDRVAEAFF.

The chain joins TRBV7-8 to TRBJ1-2, with 7 bases matching TRBD1. V dropped 6 bases and J dropped 6; count of bases not matched to a gene: 13. Germline CDR1 and CDR2: SGHVS and FQNEAQ. The CDR3 has 15 residues. The CDR3 nucleotides are TGTGCCAGCAGACTAAGCAGGGGGTTAAAAGATGGCTACACCTTC. Amino acids: CASRLSRGLKDGYTF.

The genes are TRBV27 and TRBJ2-7; 9 positions agree with TRBD1. The J segment lost 3 bases and the V segment lost 7 bases, leaving 13 bases of the junction unmatched. The germline CDR1 and CDR2 sequences are MNHEY and SMNVEV (reference sequence). CDR3 length equals 16 residues. The CDR3 sequence: CASKQGAFDHRYEQYF. CDR3 DNA: TGTGCCAGCAAACAGGGGGCTTTCGACCATCGCTACGAGCAGTACTTC.

This sequence joins TRBV6-6 and TRBJ2-2, with a weak D call TRBD1 (6 bases). V was trimmed by 6 bases and J by 4 bases, leaving 18 bases between them. This CDR3 region has 16 residues. The germline gives CDR1 MNHNY, CDR2 SVGAGI (reference sequence). The CDR3 loop is CASREAGTTSTGELFF. Written as DNA, the CDR3 is TGTGCCAGCAGGGAGGCAGGGACAACGAGCACCGGGGAGCTGTTTTTT.

The chain uses TRBV5-6 and TRBJ2-4, with D tentatively TRBD2 (5 bases). Germline CDR1 is SGHDT and CDR2 is YYEEEE. The CDR3 contains 16 residues. V dropped 3 bases and J dropped 1 base, with 14 bases sitting between them. The CDR3 DNA sequence: TGTGCCAGCAGCTCTGGACCCCCGGGGGCCAAAAACATTCAGTACTTC. Translated, it gives CASSSGPPGAKNIQYF.

V is TRBV5-4 and J is TRBJ1-1, with TRBD1 identical over 7 bases. CDR1 and CDR2 (germline): SGHNT, YYREEE (reference sequence). The CDR3 totals 11 residues. Here the CDR3 DNA reads TGTGCAGCAGGGGGGAACACTGAAGCTTTCTTT. Translation: CAAGGNTEAFF.

The chain recombines TRBV28 with TRBJ1-4, with unresolved D. CDR1 and CDR2 (germline): MDHEN, SYDVKM. CDR3 length: 13 residues. Trimming shortened V by 6 bases and J by 10 bases, and 15 bases separated the two germline ends. This CDR3 is CASRVPKGRKLFF. CDR3 sequence (DNA): TGTGCCAGCAGAGTTCCCAAAGGGAGAAAACTGTTTTTT.

This chain uses TRBV5-1 with TRBJ1-4; D is undetermined. V lost 3 bases, J lost 3 bases, and 6 bases lay in between. This CDR3 has 13 residues. Germline lookup yields CDR1 SGHRS and CDR2 YFSETQ. DNA for the CDR3: TGCGCCAGCAGCTCCGGGGCTAATGAAAAACTGTTTTTT. Translated, it gives CASSSGANEKLFF. Full variable domain (remainder filled in from reference TRBV5-1 and TRBJ1-4): KAGVTQTPRYLIKTRGQQVTLSCSPISGHRSVSWYQQTPGQGLQFLFEYFSETQRNKGNFPGRFSGRQFSNSRSEMNVSTLELGDSALYLCASSSGANEKLFFGSGTQLSVL.

V gene TRBV7-2 combines with J gene TRBJ2-5; 7 bases match TRBD2. From germline, CDR1 is SGHTA and CDR2 FQGNSA. J was trimmed by 4 bases and V by 4 bases; bases with no gene match: 6. This CDR3 contains 14 residues. Here the CDR3 reads CASSSGWGGETQYF. CDR3 coding DNA: TGTGCCAGCAGCTCAGGCTGGGGGGGAGAGACCCAGTACTTC.

This clone turned up a few times. The chain has TRBV15 and TRBJ2-5, with D possibly matching TRBD1 (5 bases). Germline-derived CDR1 and CDR2 are LNHNV and YYDKDF (reference sequence). The CDR3 loop spans 15 amino acids. V was pared by 2 bases and J by 4 bases, with 14 bases between. DNA of the CDR3: TGTGCCACCAGCAGATCTCGACAGTACCTAGAGACCCAGTACTTC. It specifies CATSRSRQYLETQYF.

The chain has TRBV10-3 and TRBJ2-5; possibly TRBD2 for D (8 bases). CDR1 is ENHRY, CDR2 SYGVKD, per germline. The CDR3 extends over 14 amino acids. V lost 5 bases and J lost 5, with 15 bases in between. The CDR3 region is CAISREGAGETQYF. The CDR3 region has the DNA TGTGCCATCAGTCGGGAGGGGGCAGGGGAGACCCAGTACTTC.

The CDR3 coding sequence is TGTGCCAGCAGCTGGGGGGGGCTGGGGAACACTGAAGCTTTCTTT. Translating gives CASSWGGLGNTEAFF. The chain employs TRBV7-9 and TRBJ1-1; a weak D match, TRBD1 (6 bases). The CDR3 runs 15 residues. Per the germline V gene, CDR1 is SEHNR and CDR2 is FQNEAQ (reference sequence). V was shortened by 4 bases and J by 1 base, with 13 bases between the two germline ends.

The chain carries TRBV5-1 and TRBJ1-3; no clear D. Germline values: CDR1 SGHRS, CDR2 YFSETQ. Trimming took 0 bases from V and 2 from J, leaving 6 bases between them. This CDR3 region has 14 residues. CDR3 bases: TGCGCCAGCAGCTTGGGGGCAGCTGGAAACACCATATATTTT. Translating it yields CASSLGAAGNTIYF.

The rearrangement uses TRBV7-9 and TRBJ1-2; D unresolved. Trimming cost V 8 bases and J 8 bases, with 15 bases left between them. Germline loops: CDR1 SEHNR, CDR2 FQNEAQ (reference sequence). The CDR3 is 12 amino acids. CDR3 protein: CASGGLEVGYTF. CDR3 coding DNA: TGTGCCAGCGGTGGCCTCGAGGTGGGCTACACCTTC.

The V gene is TRBV29-1, the J gene TRBJ2-5, with a possible D match to TRBD2 (6 bases). The V and J ends lost 4 bases and 5 bases respectively, with 8 bases between them. This CDR3 has 11 amino acids. Looked up from germline, CDR1 is SQVTM and CDR2 is ANQGSEA. CDR3 DNA sequence: TGCAGCGTTGGGGGGGTGGAGACCCAGTACTTC. This encodes CSVGGVETQYF.

The genes are TRBV28 and TRBJ2-5; D is unresolved. Trimming stripped 6 bases from V and 0 bases from J, with 14 bases between. The CDR3 length is 15 residues. The germline gives CDR1 MDHEN, CDR2 SYDVKM. The CDR3: CASSLAPPHQETQYF. CDR3 DNA sequence: TGTGCCAGCAGCCTGGCCCCTCCGCACCAAGAGACCCAGTACTTC. Filled out from reference TRBV28 and TRBJ2-5, the complete variable domain reads DVKVTQSSRYLVKRTGEKVFLECVQDMDHENMFWYRQDPGLGLRLIYFSYDVKMKEKGDIPEGYSVSREKKERFSLILESASTNQTSMYLCASSLAPPHQETQYFGPGTRLLVL.

The chain joins TRBV4-2 to TRBJ2-7; 8 bases match TRBD1. In germline, CDR1 is LGHNA, CDR2 YNFKEQ. Trimming cost V 0 bases and J 3 bases; bases outside gene matches: 4. This CDR3 spans 15 amino acids. CDR3 bases: TGTGCCAGCAGCCAAGAATTACAGGGGGTCTACGAGCAGTACTTC. This sequence encodes CASSQELQGVYEQYF.

The genes are TRBV7-2 and TRBJ1-5; a possible D gene is TRBD1 (5 bases). Germline assignment: CDR1 SGHTA and CDR2 FQGNSA. The CDR3 length is 14 residues. V lost 4 bases and J lost 1, with 8 bases in between. CDR3 amino acids: CASSWQGSNQPQHF. DNA of the CDR3: TGTGCCAGCAGCTGGCAGGGCAGCAATCAGCCCCAGCATTTT.

This clone was recorded a few times. V and J are TRBV2 and TRBJ1-1; D is perhaps TRBD1 (6 bases). V lost 3 bases, J lost 4 bases, and 9 bases lay in between. The germline gives CDR1 SNHLY, CDR2 FYNNEI. The CDR3 is 13 amino acids. In DNA form, the CDR3 reads TGTGCCAGCAGTGAGTACAGGGCCACTGAAGCTTTCTTT. Protein: CASSEYRATEAFF. Complete variable domain (other parts from reference TRBV2 and TRBJ1-1): EPEVTQTPSHQVTQMGQEVILRCVPISNHLYFYWYRQILGQKVEFLVSFYNNEISEKSEIFDDQFSVERPDGSNFTLKIRSTKLEDSAMYFCASSEYRATEAFFGQGTRLTVV.